One and the same sample provided the 28 T cell receptor beta chains below, sequenced in a study of blood T cell repertoires in COVID-19. Some clones are missing from TCRdb's copy, which holds only in-frame ones; the method was immunoSEQ multiplex PCR. This sample yields more than 400,000 clones, of which approximately 83% are seen a single time; approximately 3% belongs to the top ten. The source material was peripheral blood. The source is a human donor in a cohort sampled during active COVID-19.

The chain carries TRBV29-1 and TRBJ2-5, with unresolved D. Germline CDR1 is SQVTM and CDR2 is ANQGSEA. CDR3 size: 13 residues. V lost 1 base to trimming and J lost 5 bases, with 11 bases between them. The CDR3: CSVEVVQRETQYF. As DNA, the CDR3 is TGCAGCGTTGAAGTGGTCCAGAGGGAGACCCAGTACTTC.

This chain connects TRBV7-2 to TRBJ1-4, with a possible D match to TRBD1 (6 bases). This CDR3 is 16 amino acids long. The ends were cut back, 1 base at V and 4 bases at J, with 13 bases in the middle. From germline, CDR1 is SGHTA and CDR2 FQGNSA. The CDR3 DNA reads as TGTGCCAGCAGCTTAGGGCTGGGGGCAGGTAATGAAAAACTGTTTTTT. Translation gives CASSLGLGAGNEKLFF. Full variable domain (missing parts from reference TRBV7-2 and TRBJ1-4): GAGVSQSPSNKVTEKGKDVELRCDPISGHTALYWYRQSLGQGLEFLIYFQGNSAPDKSGLPSDRFSAERTGGSVSTLTIQRTQQEDSAVYLCASSLGLGAGNEKLFFGSGTQLSVL.

The CDR3 bases are TGTGCCAGCAGTCGGGCTGGACAGGGGGCCCGATACCGCCAAGAGACCCAGTACTTC. It translates to CASSRAGQGARYRQETQYF. The gene calls are TRBV6-2 or TRBV6-3 and TRBJ2-5, with 11 bases lining up with TRBD1. V lost 5 bases, J lost 1 base, and 15 bases stayed unmatched. This CDR3 spans 19 amino acids. In germline, CDR1 is MNHEY, CDR2 SVGEGT.

On this clone: The sample contains more than one DNA sequence encoding this CDR3. The CDR3 DNA reads as TGTGCCAGCAGCCAGACACAAGAGACCCAGTACTTC. Its translation is CASSQTQETQYF. V gene TRBV3-1 (or the pseudogene TRBV3-2) combines with J gene TRBJ2-5; no reliable D call. Per germline, CDR1 LGHDT and CDR2 YNNKEL (reference sequence). Deletions cut 3 bases from V and 2 bases from J, with 4 bases between. This CDR3 spans 12 amino acids.

This chain uses TRBV19 with TRBJ2-5; no firm D call. V dropped 3 bases and J dropped 1 base, with 12 bases sitting between them. The CDR3 spans 15 residues. Germline V lookup: CDR1 LNHDA, CDR2 SQIVND (reference sequence). The CDR3 protein is CASSIFRQSQETQYF. The CDR3 region has the DNA TGTGCCAGTAGTATTTTCAGGCAGAGCCAAGAGACCCAGTACTTC.

In its sample, this clone was seen once. J is TRBJ2-5 and V is TRBV5-5; 7 nucleotides match TRBD1. The CDR3 is 20 amino acids. J was trimmed by 4 bases and V by 2 bases; bases with no gene match: 23. Germline assignment: CDR1 SGHKS and CDR2 YYEKEE (reference sequence). CDR3 nucleotides: TGTGCCAGCAGCTTTTACAACCGGGCCAGCGACAGGGCCCGAACAGAGACCCAGTACTTC. Encoded protein: CASSFYNRASDRARTETQYF.

The chain combines TRBV29-1 with TRBJ1-5; tentative D call: TRBD1 (6 bases). Trimming removed 1 base from V and 9 bases from J, with 13 bases in between. The CDR3 has 13 amino acids. Germline CDR1 and CDR2: SQVTM and ANQGSEA. CDR3: CSVEGQGMGPQHF. CDR3 DNA sequence: TGCAGCGTTGAAGGCCAGGGGATGGGGCCCCAGCATTTT.

This chain connects TRBV15 to TRBJ2-7, with D unresolved. Germline V gene sequence: CDR1 LNHNV, CDR2 YYDKDF (reference sequence). V was cut by 3 bases and J by 1 base, with 7 bases left in between. The CDR3 is 13 amino acids. Here the CDR3 reads CATSRGRSYEQYF. CDR3 sequence (DNA): TGTGCCACCAGCAGGGGCAGATCCTACGAGCAGTACTTC.

The chain uses TRBV7-8 and TRBJ1-1; D not resolved. The ends were cut back, 2 bases at V and 1 base at J, with 8 bases in the middle. CDR1 SGHVS and CDR2 FQNEAQ come from the germline V gene. This CDR3 has 14 amino acids. As DNA, the CDR3 is TGTGCCAGCAGCTTAAGGCGGGGGAACACTGAAGCTTTCTTT. This gives the protein CASSLRRGNTEAFF.

The CDR3 coding sequence is TGTGCCAGCAGTGAAAGCCTCTATGGCTACACCTTC. Amino acids: CASSESLYGYTF. This chain uses TRBV2 with TRBJ1-2; D ambiguous. The CDR3 sequence is 12 residues long. The V gene lost 2 bases and the J gene lost 4 bases, with 5 bases spanning the gap. Germline loops: CDR1 SNHLY, CDR2 FYNNEI. Together with reference TRBV2 and TRBJ1-2, the CDR3 gives the full variable domain: EPEVTQTPSHQVTQMGQEVILRCVPISNHLYFYWYRQILGQKVEFLVSFYNNEISEKSEIFDDQFSVERPDGSNFTLKIRSTKLEDSAMYFCASSESLYGYTFGSGTRLTVV.

The chain joins TRBV6-2 or TRBV6-3 to TRBJ2-1; D possibly corresponds to TRBD2 (6 bases). Germline V gene data show CDR1 as MNHEY and CDR2 as SVGEGT. Trimming left V 3 bases short and J 2 bases short, with 11 bases between. CDR3 length: 15 amino acids. CDR3 region: CASSYGSGTYNEQFF. The CDR3 bases are TGTGCCAGCAGTTATGGTAGCGGTACCTACAATGAGCAGTTCTTC.

The chain couples TRBV9 to TRBJ2-2, with 7 nucleotides matching TRBD1. The CDR3 has 17 amino acids. From germline, CDR1 is SGDLS and CDR2 YYNGEE. Unmatched junction bases numbered 7, after V lost 0 bases and J lost 2 bases. The CDR3 DNA reads as TGTGCCAGCAGCGTAGCTCAACAGGGGATAAACACCGGGGAGCTGTTTTTT. Encoded protein: CASSVAQQGINTGELFF.

This sequence joins TRBV5-4 and TRBJ2-5, with a tentative D call TRBD2 (5 bases). Trimming took off 1 base at V and 7 bases at J, with 17 bases between the two ends. The CDR3 totals 15 residues. Germline V lookup: CDR1 SGHNT, CDR2 YYREEE (reference sequence). CDR3 DNA: TGTGCCAGCAGCTTGAATACGCCCCCGAGCGGGACCCAGTACTTC. Translation: CASSLNTPPSGTQYF.

This clone was counted a single time. This chain uses TRBV5-1 with TRBJ2-7, with 9 nucleotides matching TRBD2. Germline V gene data show CDR1 as SGHRS and CDR2 as YFSETQ. V trimming: 4 bases; J trimming: 0 bases; junction bases outside the gene matches: 11. The CDR3 runs to 17 residues. The CDR3 loop reads CASSGGSSGEPSYEQYF. CDR3 sequence (DNA): TGCGCCAGCAGCGGGGGGTCTAGCGGGGAACCCTCCTACGAGCAGTACTTC. Drawing the rest from reference TRBV5-1 and TRBJ2-7, the complete variable domain is KAGVTQTPRYLIKTRGQQVTLSCSPISGHRSVSWYQQTPGQGLQFLFEYFSETQRNKGNFPGRFSGRQFSNSRSEMNVSTLELGDSALYLCASSGGSSGEPSYEQYFGPGTRLTVT.

The chain employs TRBV30 and TRBJ2-5; D perhaps matches TRBD2 (5 bases). Trimming removed 0 bases from V and 5 bases from J, with 28 bases in between. The CDR3 spans 19 residues. The germline gives CDR1 GTSNPN, CDR2 SVGIG (reference sequence). In DNA, the CDR3 is TGTGCCTGGAGTGTACTTTGGACTCTGGGAGTGGGAGCAGAGGAGACCCAGTACTTC. This translates into CAWSVLWTLGVGAEETQYF.

The chain couples TRBV9 to TRBJ1-6; D remains ambiguous. V lost 0 bases and J lost 7, with 8 bases in between. The CDR3 length is 14 residues. The germline V gene has CDR1 SGDLS and CDR2 YYNGEE. Written as DNA, the CDR3 is TGTGCCAGCAGCGTAGAGGGAGTGAATTCACCCCTCCACTTT. It encodes CASSVEGVNSPLHF.

The chain joins TRBV6-5 to TRBJ2-2; 9 positions agree with TRBD1. From germline, CDR1 is MNHEY and CDR2 SVGAGI. The CDR3 contains 14 residues. The junction had 2 bases not matched to a gene; V was cut back by 6 bases and J by 3 bases. As DNA, the CDR3 is TGTGCCAGCAGGCGGGACAGGGACACCGGGGAGCTGTTTTTT. This gives the protein CASRRDRDTGELFF.

The genes are TRBV7-2 and TRBJ2-2; 8 nucleotides align to TRBD1. This CDR3 is built from 17 residues. Germline CDR1 and CDR2: SGHTA and FQGNSA. Trimming cost V 2 bases and J 3 bases; bases outside gene matches: 8. CDR3 amino acids: CASSLNRQGAYTGELFF. The CDR3 DNA is TGTGCCAGCAGCTTAAATCGTCAGGGGGCGTACACCGGGGAGCTGTTTTTT.

V gene TRBV11-2 combines with J gene TRBJ1-1; no clear D gene. The length of the CDR3 is 13 residues. V lost 5 bases and J 7 bases, leaving 14 bases between the germline ends. CDR1 SGHAT and CDR2 FQNNGV come from the germline V gene. CDR3 loop: CASSPPRGIEAFF. Written as DNA, the CDR3 is TGTGCCAGCAGCCCACCGCGGGGAATTGAAGCTTTCTTT.

The genes are TRBV6-5 and TRBJ2-1; 9 positions match TRBD2. The J segment lost 10 bases and the V segment lost 1 base, leaving 8 bases of the junction unmatched. This CDR3 is built from 15 residues. CDR1 is MNHEY and CDR2 is SVGAGI in the germline V gene. Here the CDR3 DNA reads TGTGCCAGCAGTTACTACCTAGCGGGGATAGGGGAGCAGTTCTTC. Its translation is CASSYYLAGIGEQFF.

The J gene is TRBJ1-5, the V gene TRBV18; no clear D. Deletions cut 4 bases from V and 4 bases from J, with 8 bases between. This CDR3 has 13 amino acids. The germline CDR1 and CDR2 sequences are KGHSH and LQKENI. The DNA for the CDR3 is TGTGCCAGCTCACGAGGCCTAAATCAGCCCCAGCATTTT. This codes for CASSRGLNQPQHF. Full variable domain (outside the CDR3, taken from reference TRBV18 and TRBJ1-5): NAGVMQNPRHLVRRRGQEARLRCSPMKGHSHVYWYRQLPEEGLKFMVYLQKENIIDESGMPKERFSAEFPKEGPSILRIQQVVRGDSAAYFCASSRGLNQPQHFGDGTRLSIL.

The genes are TRBV4-1 and TRBJ1-4, with a possible D match to TRBD1 (6 bases). Trimming cost V 1 base and J 0 bases, with 15 bases left between them. Germline-derived CDR1 and CDR2 are MGHRA and YSYEKL. This CDR3 has 18 residues. CDR3 protein: CASSQVQGIRATNEKLFF. DNA of the CDR3: TGCGCCAGCAGCCAAGTACAGGGAATTAGGGCAACTAATGAAAAACTGTTTTTT.

The CDR3 DNA reads as TGTGCCTGGAGCCTTCTGAACAGCGGCCATGGCTACACCTTC. Translation: CAWSLLNSGHGYTF. The chain recombines TRBV30 with TRBJ1-2; D remains ambiguous. Per germline, CDR1 GTSNPN and CDR2 SVGIG (reference sequence). This CDR3 is 14 amino acids long. Trimming took 3 bases from V and 6 from J, leaving 17 bases between them.

The genes are TRBV5-1 and TRBJ1-2; 9 positions match TRBD1. From germline, CDR1 is SGHRS and CDR2 YFSETQ. J lost 2 bases, V lost 4 bases, and 6 bases had no gene match. The CDR3 is 15 residues long. This chain's CDR3 is CASSPGQGINYGYTF. The CDR3 nucleotides are TGCGCCAGCAGCCCGGGACAGGGCATAAACTATGGCTACACCTTC.

The chain combines TRBV5-1 with TRBJ2-7; 8 bases are shared with TRBD2. The ends lost 0 bases at V and 0 bases at J; junction bases unmatched: 2. This CDR3 region has 15 residues. Germline CDR1 and CDR2: SGHRS and YFSETQ. CDR3 coding DNA: TGCGCCAGCAGCTTGGTTCTAGCGGGCTCCTACGAGCAGTACTTC. This translates into CASSLVLAGSYEQYF.

The V and J genes are TRBV6-1 and TRBJ2-1; TRBD2 agrees at 7 bases. CDR3 length equals 15 residues. J gave up 5 bases and V 2 bases, and 6 bases lay outside the gene matches. Germline V gene lookup returns CDR1 MNHNS and CDR2 SASEGT. The CDR3 is CASSELGLRHNEQFF. The CDR3 DNA sequence: TGTGCCAGCAGTGAATTGGGACTACGACACAATGAGCAGTTCTTC.

V gene TRBV7-9 combines with J gene TRBJ2-5; 13 bases align to TRBD2. Losses at the gene ends were 7 bases for V and 5 bases for J; bases not matched to a gene: 7. Germline V gene lookup returns CDR1 SEHNR and CDR2 FQNEAQ (reference sequence). The CDR3 has 15 residues. The CDR3 spells CASNTGTSGTETQYF. The CDR3 bases are TGTGCCAGCAATACCGGGACTAGCGGGACGGAGACCCAGTACTTC. Full variable domain (missing parts from reference TRBV7-9 and TRBJ2-5): DTGVSQNPRHKITKRGQNVTFRCDPISEHNRLYWYRQTLGQGPEFLTYFQNEAQLEKSRLLSDRFSAERPKGSFSTLEIQRTEQGDSAMYLCASNTGTSGTETQYFGPGTRLLVL.

CDR3 in DNA: TGTGCCAGCAGCTTGGTGGCAGGCACAGATACGCAGTATTTT. It translates to CASSLVAGTDTQYF. This chain links TRBV5-4 with TRBJ2-3; no firm D call. Trimming cost V 0 bases and J 1 base, with 6 bases left between them. This CDR3 is built from 14 residues. CDR1 SGHNT and CDR2 YYREEE come from the germline V gene (reference sequence).